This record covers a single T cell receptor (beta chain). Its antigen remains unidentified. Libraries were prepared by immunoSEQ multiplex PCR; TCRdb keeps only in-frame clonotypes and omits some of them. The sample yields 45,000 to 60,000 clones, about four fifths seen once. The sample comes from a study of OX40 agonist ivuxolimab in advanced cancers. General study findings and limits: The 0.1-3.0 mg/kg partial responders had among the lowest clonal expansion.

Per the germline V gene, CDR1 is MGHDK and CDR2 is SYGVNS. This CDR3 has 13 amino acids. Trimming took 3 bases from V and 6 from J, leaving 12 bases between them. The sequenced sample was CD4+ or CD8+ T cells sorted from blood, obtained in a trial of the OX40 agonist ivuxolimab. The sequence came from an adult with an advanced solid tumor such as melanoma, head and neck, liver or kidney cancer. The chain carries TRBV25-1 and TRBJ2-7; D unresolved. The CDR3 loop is CASSDLSFGEQYF. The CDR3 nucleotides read TGTGCCAGCAGTGATCTTTCCTTCGGCGAGCAGTACTTC.